The clone carrying this T cell receptor beta chain was detected only a few times. One end of the junction is discordant with germline, which a read error may explain. Indicated time point: persistent/refractory GD, antithyroid drugs over 5 years with positive TRAb. Generation of the TCR library employed RNA extracted from PBMCs. This entry comes from a study of regulatory T cells in long-lasting Graves disease. Germline V lookup: CDR1 MNHEY, CDR2 SVGAGI. The CDR3 is 15 residues long. Arm-PCR of CDR3 regions and iRepertoire HTBI primers were used to build TCR beta libraries. TCRdb passed the multiplex PCR reads through MiXCR, listing each CDR3 protein once. The sample includes 250,000 to 300,000 distinct CDR3 sequences, roughly a fifth seen only once; the top ten take 56%.

The source material was peripheral blood mononuclear cells (PBMCs), sampled when the disease was refractory, from a patient treated with antithyroid drugs. This TCR was sampled from a female donor with Graves disease. This rearrangement joins TRBV6-5 to TRBJ2-7; D uncertain. In nucleotides, the CDR3 is TGTGCCAACAGTTACTCGAAGCTTAAAGGGTACGAGCAGTACTTC. This gives the protein CANSYSKLKGYEQYF.